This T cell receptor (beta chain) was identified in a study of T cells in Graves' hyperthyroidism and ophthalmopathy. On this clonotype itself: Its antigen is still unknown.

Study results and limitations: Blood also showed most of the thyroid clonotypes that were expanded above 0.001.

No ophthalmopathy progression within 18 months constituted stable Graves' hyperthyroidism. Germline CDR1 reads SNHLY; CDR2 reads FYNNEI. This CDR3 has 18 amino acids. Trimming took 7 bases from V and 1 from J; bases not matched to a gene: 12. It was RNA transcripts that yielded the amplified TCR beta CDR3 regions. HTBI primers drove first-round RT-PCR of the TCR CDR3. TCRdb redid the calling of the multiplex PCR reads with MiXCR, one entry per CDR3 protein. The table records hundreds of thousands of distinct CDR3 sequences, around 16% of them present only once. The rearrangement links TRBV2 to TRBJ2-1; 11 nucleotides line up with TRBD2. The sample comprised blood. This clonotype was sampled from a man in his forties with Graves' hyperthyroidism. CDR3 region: CASNRLAGRIGSYNEQFF. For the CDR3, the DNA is TGTGCCAGCAACCGACTAGCGGGAAGGATAGGGTCCTACAATGAGCAGTTCTTC.